This TCR beta chain derives from a study of blood T cell repertoires in COVID-19. The CDR3 extends over 15 amino acids. CDR1 is SGHNT, CDR2 YYREEE, per germline (reference sequence). The V end lost 0 bases, the J end lost 2 bases, and 12 bases lay between the germline ends. Profiled with immunoSEQ multiplex PCR; TCRdb holds only in-frame clones, not every one. The sample holds around 230,000 clones, approximately 82% seen once. The receptor was isolated from a woman in her 70s with active or convalescent COVID-19. J is TRBJ2-7 and V is TRBV5-4; D is perhaps TRBD2 (5 bases). Specimen: peripheral blood. CDR3 bases: TGTGCCAGCAGCTTGGGTTATGGAGGTGCCTACGAGCAGTACTTC. Translating it yields CASSLGYGGAYEQYF.